This paragraph covers one TCR beta chain sequence. Profiling relied on immunoSEQ multiplex PCR, and the TCRdb table lists in-frame clones only, not all of them. The sample lists 500,000 to 550,000 clones; around 78% were seen once. This sample was included in a study of shared T cell receptors in the human thymus. This sample also appeared in a second study, on human thymus T cells. Turning to that study: Healthy Finnish infants undergoing corrective surgery for congenital heart defects were the donors. Resections from corrective heart surgery supplied the thymus tissue. Thymic and blood repertoires appeared to carry a bias in their V and J gene usage. The related literature has documented a marked overlap of thymic repertoires among unrelated individuals.

The clonotype comes from a boy less than two years old with a congenital heart defect. The sequenced sample consisted of thymocytes.

The CDR3 DNA reads as TGTGCCAGCATGTCCCTAGCGGGAACCTACAATGAGCAGTTCTTC. Translation: CASMSLAGTYNEQFF. V and J are TRBV27 and TRBJ2-1, with TRBD2 matching 9 bases. The V gene end was trimmed by 7 bases and the J gene end by 2 bases; junction bases not matched to a gene: 6. Germline assignment: CDR1 MNHEY and CDR2 SMNVEV (reference sequence). The CDR3 spans 15 residues.